One sample yielded the 16 T cell receptor beta chains listed below, sequenced in a study of shared clonotypes between healthy human individuals. Measured with immunoSEQ multiplex PCR; TCRdb has only the in-frame clones, and not every one. The sample contains more than 2,000,000 clones, over 85% of which appear only once. The source material was naive CD4+ T cells from PBMCs. Subset: CD45RA+ positively selected. These receptor sequences come from a man aged 18 to 29 in good health. Some clones in this sample may be carry-over from other donors' samples.

The rearrangement joins TRBV28 to TRBJ2-5; 11 bases agree with TRBD2. CDR1 is MDHEN and CDR2 is SYDVKM in the germline V gene. The ends lost 6 bases at V and 1 base at J; junction bases unmatched: 4. The CDR3 has 15 amino acids. CDR3 sequence reads: CASSVSGRAQETQYF. CDR3 in DNA: TGTGCCAGCAGCGTTAGCGGGAGGGCCCAAGAGACCCAGTACTTC. Filled out from reference TRBV28 and TRBJ2-5, the complete variable domain reads DVKVTQSSRYLVKRTGEKVFLECVQDMDHENMFWYRQDPGLGLRLIYFSYDVKMKEKGDIPEGYSVSREKKERFSLILESASTNQTSMYLCASSVSGRAQETQYFGPGTRLLVL.

This chain uses TRBV27 with TRBJ1-1; D remains unclear. CDR3 size: 13 residues. The germline V gene has CDR1 MNHEY and CDR2 SMNVEV (reference sequence). The V and J ends lost 3 bases and 3 bases respectively, with 8 bases between them. DNA for the CDR3: TGTGCCAGCAGTTTCGGGATTGACACTGAAGCTTTCTTT. Translation: CASSFGIDTEAFF.

This chain's CDR3 is CASSFSASGRRELFF. The CDR3 coding sequence is TGTGCCAGCAGCTTTTCGGCTAGCGGGAGAAGGGAGCTGTTTTTT. The rearrangement joins TRBV7-9 to TRBJ2-2; 10 positions agree with TRBD2. Losses at the gene ends were 3 bases for V and 9 bases for J; bases not matched to a gene: 7. The CDR3 covers 15 residues. CDR1 is SEHNR, CDR2 FQNEAQ, per germline (reference sequence).

CDR3 nucleotides: TGCGCCAGCAGCGAGGGACTAGCGGGAGGAGTTTTGGACAATGAGCAGTTCTTC. This encodes CASSEGLAGGVLDNEQFF. V gene TRBV5-1 combines with J gene TRBJ2-1, with 15 bases lining up with TRBD2. Looked up from germline, CDR1 is SGHRS and CDR2 is YFSETQ. CDR3 length: 18 amino acids. Unmatched junction bases numbered 10, after V lost 4 bases and J lost 5 bases.

CDR3 nucleotides: TGCGCCAGCAGCCTCTCCGGGGGGGGCGAGCAGTACTTC. Its protein product is CASSLSGGGEQYF. The rearrangement joins TRBV10-2 to TRBJ2-7; 8 bases are a match to TRBD2. Germline-derived CDR1 and CDR2 are WSHSY and SAAADI. V lost 6 bases to trimming and J lost 6 bases; unmatched junction nucleotides: 7. The CDR3 has 13 residues.

The J gene is TRBJ1-4, the V gene TRBV6-6; D is possibly TRBD1 (6 bases). CDR1 is MNHNY, CDR2 SVGAGI, per germline (reference sequence). The germline V and J ends were trimmed by 6 bases and 11 bases, with 22 bases remaining between them. This CDR3 has 15 amino acids. As DNA, the CDR3 is TGTGCCAGCAGCCGCGGGACACATGGGGACGGGAAACTGTTTTTT. Amino acid sequence: CASSRGTHGDGKLFF.

As to this clone: Additional DNA sequences in this sample encode the identical CDR3. The chain carries TRBV19 and TRBJ1-1; a possible D gene is TRBD1 (6 bases). CDR3 length equals 14 residues. From germline, CDR1 is LNHDA and CDR2 SQIVND (reference sequence). V lost 3 bases, J lost 1 base, and 9 bases lay in between. The CDR3 DNA reads as TGTGCCAGTAGTATCGGACAGAAGAACACTGAAGCTTTCTTT. This codes for CASSIGQKNTEAFF.

The chain links TRBV6-5 to TRBJ2-7; the D is unclear. The CDR3 length is 14 residues. Per germline, CDR1 MNHEY and CDR2 SVGAGI. V was cut by 6 bases and J by 0 bases, with 12 bases left in between. Written as DNA, the CDR3 is TGTGCCAGCAGCCTCGGTGGCAACTCCTACGAGCAGTACTTC. This translates into CASSLGGNSYEQYF.

This chain links TRBV28 with TRBJ2-6, with 10 nucleotides matching TRBD1. V lost 7 bases, J lost 1 base, and 16 bases stayed unmatched. CDR1 is MDHEN and CDR2 is SYDVKM in the germline V gene. The CDR3 contains 20 residues. DNA of the CDR3: TGTGCCAGCACAAGATCGCCTCGGACAGGGGGAAAGTCTGGGGCCAACGTCCTGACTTTC. Its translation: CASTRSPRTGGKSGANVLTF.

The gene calls are TRBV9 and TRBJ2-2; 8 bases agree with TRBD2. The V and J ends lost 0 bases and 3 bases, in that order; junction bases with no gene match: 1. This CDR3 has 15 amino acids. The germline V gene has CDR1 SGDLS and CDR2 YYNGEE. The CDR3 coding sequence is TGTGCCAGCAGCGTAGCCGGGAGGGACACCGGGGAGCTGTTTTTT. Translated: CASSVAGRDTGELFF. Using reference TRBV9 and TRBJ2-2 for the parts outside the CDR3, the full variable domain is DSGVTQTPKHLITATGQRVTLRCSPRSGDLSVYWYQQSLDQGLQFLIQYYNGEERAKGNILERFSAQQFPDLHSELNLSSLELGDSALYFCASSVAGRDTGELFFGEGSRLTVL.

The genes are TRBV7-9 and TRBJ2-3; 7 bases map to TRBD2. The J segment lost 5 bases and the V segment lost 3 bases, leaving 5 bases of the junction unmatched. The CDR3 has 14 amino acids. The germline V gene has CDR1 SEHNR and CDR2 FQNEAQ (reference sequence). The CDR3 spells CASSFTGGLDTQYF. The CDR3, as DNA: TGTGCCAGCAGCTTCACGGGGGGTTTAGATACGCAGTATTTT.

The chain joins TRBV4-3 to TRBJ1-1; TRBD1 might be the D (6 bases). V shed 3 bases and J shed 4 bases, with 12 bases lying between them. Germline-derived CDR1 and CDR2 are LGHNA and YSLEER. CDR3 length: 14 residues. The CDR3 is CASSQRGYLTEAFF. In nucleotides, the CDR3 is TGCGCCAGCAGCCAGAGGGGGTACCTCACTGAAGCTTTCTTT.

The genes are TRBV6-5 and TRBJ2-1, with D uncertain. Trimming took 4 bases from V and 13 from J, leaving 11 bases between them. The CDR3 sequence is 11 residues long. The V gene's germline CDR1 is MNHEY and CDR2 SVGAGI. CDR3 sequence (DNA): TGTGCCAGCAGTTCCCGGGCCCGCCAGTTCTTC. This sequence encodes CASSSRARQFF.

The V gene is TRBV28, the J gene TRBJ1-4; D is ambiguous. The germline gives CDR1 MDHEN, CDR2 SYDVKM. The CDR3 is 12 amino acids. V dropped 7 bases and J dropped 1 base, with 4 bases sitting between them. CDR3 amino acids: CASKGTNEKLFF. CDR3 DNA sequence: TGTGCCAGCAAGGGAACTAATGAAAAACTGTTTTTT.

V gene TRBV28 combines with J gene TRBJ1-1; 7 bases align to TRBD1. Trimming at V came to 5 bases and at J to 3 bases, leaving 6 bases not matched to a gene. CDR3 length: 14 residues. Germline V gene data show CDR1 as MDHEN and CDR2 as SYDVKM. The CDR3 protein is CASSGDSRYTEAFF. CDR3 in DNA: TGTGCCAGCAGTGGGGACAGCCGGTACACTGAAGCTTTCTTT.

The V call is TRBV27, the J call TRBJ2-3; the D gene is possibly TRBD1 (6 bases). V dropped 6 bases and J dropped 2 bases, with 21 bases sitting between them. The germline gives CDR1 MNHEY, CDR2 SMNVEV (reference sequence). CDR3 size: 17 residues. The CDR3 loop reads CASSRGVPHRVTDTQYF. For the CDR3, the DNA is TGTGCCAGCAGCCGAGGGGTCCCCCACAGGGTCACAGATACGCAGTATTTT.